This TCR beta chain was captured in a study of T cells expressing NK-cell markers. Study information: Underlying the TCR beta repertoires were sorted CD3+CD56+NKG2C+, CD3+CD56+NKG2C- and CD3+CD56-NKG2C+ T cells.

Comment on this clonotype: Its antigen is still unknown.

Study-level findings and limits: These clonotypes, the leaders elsewhere, also led the CD3+CD56-NKG2C+ fraction in a few donors. Clones of NKG2C+ T cells that had expanded were of unclear HCMV specificity.

Synthesis of TCR beta cDNA relied on 5'RACE template switching carrying UMIs. TCRdb derives one entry per CDR3 protein from the 5' RACE reads, leaving out DNA. This table lists 140,000 or so distinct CDR3 sequences. Sequencing was performed on blood T cells: a sorted CD56 or NKG2C T cell subset, CD4+ or CD8+ T cells, or bulk PBMC T cells (not recorded which). The source is a man aged 18 to 29 in good health.

The CDR3 is CASRRDNEQFF. The chain has TRBV12-3 or TRBV12-4 and TRBJ2-1; the TRBD2 assignment by TCRdb is unverifiable without DNA. CDR3 length equals 11 residues.